The 29 T cell receptor beta chains presented below share a single source sample, sequenced in a study of blood T cell dynamics during melanoma immunotherapy. Stated time point: week 3, after first cycle of checkpoint inhibitor. Clones were read by immunoSEQ multiplex PCR, and TCRdb kept only the in-frame ones, dropping some. The repertoire holds about 10,000 clones, with 70% to 90% as singletons. The sample in question was blood, obtained from a patient treated with checkpoint blockade. The source of these receptors is a human donor with melanoma.

The genes are TRBV5-4 and TRBJ1-1; 10 nucleotides line up with TRBD1. This CDR3 region has 14 residues. V was pared by 4 bases and J by 4 bases, with 4 bases of the junction left unmatched. The germline CDR1 and CDR2 sequences are SGHNT and YYREEE (reference sequence). The CDR3 loop reads CASSPDRGPTEAFF. In DNA form, the CDR3 reads TGTGCCAGCAGCCCCGACAGGGGGCCCACTGAAGCTTTCTTT.

The chain carries TRBV4-3 and TRBJ2-2, with D perhaps matching TRBD1 (6 bases). V was clipped by 4 bases and J by 1 base, with 13 bases between them. There are 16 residues in the CDR3. The germline gives CDR1 LGHNA, CDR2 YSLEER. The CDR3 DNA is TGCGCCAGCAGCCGAGCCGGGACACTGAACACCGGGGAGCTGTTTTTT. As protein: CASSRAGTLNTGELFF.

CDR3 nucleotides: TGTGCCAGCAGTTTAGCGGCTAGCGGGAGGAATGAGCAGTTCTTC. It codes for CASSLAASGRNEQFF. J is TRBJ2-1 and V is TRBV27; 11 bases agree with TRBD2. From germline, CDR1 is MNHEY and CDR2 SMNVEV (reference sequence). The CDR3 totals 15 residues. The V and J ends lost 2 bases and 7 bases, in that order; junction bases with no gene match: 4.

The gene calls are TRBV28 and TRBJ2-2, with D possibly matching TRBD1 (5 bases). CDR1 is MDHEN and CDR2 is SYDVKM in the germline V gene. CDR3 length: 15 amino acids. V lost 6 bases, J lost 6 bases, and 17 bases lay in between. CDR3 sequence: CASRADSLPAGELFF. The CDR3 DNA is TGTGCCAGCAGAGCTGACAGCCTCCCCGCCGGGGAGCTGTTTTTT.

The chain recombines TRBV27 with TRBJ2-7; D perhaps matches TRBD2 (6 bases). Germline assignment: CDR1 MNHEY and CDR2 SMNVEV (reference sequence). The CDR3 extends over 15 amino acids. Trimming cost V 6 bases and J 1 base, with 16 bases left between them. CDR3 in DNA: TGTGCCAGCAGCTATATAACTAGCTCATCCTACGAGCAGTACTTC. It yields the protein CASSYITSSSYEQYF.

The chain has TRBV19 and TRBJ2-2; 10 positions match TRBD1. CDR1 is LNHDA, CDR2 SQIVND, per germline (reference sequence). The CDR3 length is 16 residues. V trimming: 7 bases; J trimming: 2 bases; junction bases outside the gene matches: 7. CDR3 in amino acids: CASNGQGGYNTGELFF. CDR3 nucleotide sequence: TGTGCCAGTAACGGACAGGGGGGGTATAACACCGGGGAGCTGTTTTTT.

J is TRBJ1-1 and V is TRBV18; D remains ambiguous. CDR1 is KGHSH, CDR2 LQKENI, per germline. The CDR3 contains 15 residues. V lost 2 bases and J lost 3, with 13 bases in between. The CDR3 nucleotides are TGTGCCAGCTCACCAGTAGCGGGCGGGGACACTGAAGCTTTCTTT. Translated, it gives CASSPVAGGDTEAFF.

The chain has TRBV18 and TRBJ1-1, with D hard to call. The germline V and J ends were trimmed by 2 bases and 4 bases, with 11 bases remaining between them. This CDR3 has 14 residues. The germline V gene has CDR1 KGHSH and CDR2 LQKENI. CDR3 nucleotide sequence: TGTGCCAGCTCACCAGTAGGGTTGGGCACTGAAGCTTTCTTT. This gives the protein CASSPVGLGTEAFF.

The chain recombines TRBV7-6 with TRBJ1-1; TRBD1 matches 9 bases. Germline values: CDR1 SGHVS, CDR2 FNYEAQ. The CDR3 runs 15 residues. The V gene end was trimmed by 4 bases and the J gene end by 4 bases; junction bases not matched to a gene: 7. CDR3 amino acids: CASSSQGALSTEAFF. The CDR3, as DNA: TGTGCCAGCAGCTCACAGGGGGCCCTGAGCACTGAAGCTTTCTTT.

Regarding this clone: At one of its ends the junction is not consistent with the germline gene, which may arise from a read error. The chain has TRBV5-4 and TRBJ2-7; D is undetermined. Germline V gene sequence: CDR1 SGHNT, CDR2 YYREEE (reference sequence). This CDR3 spans 17 amino acids. The CDR3 reads CASSQEYASLGSYEQYF. CDR3 coding DNA: TGCGCCAGCAGCCAAGAATACGCTAGTCTGGGGTCCTACGAGCAGTACTTC.

This sequence joins TRBV27 and TRBJ1-1; D remains ambiguous. V was pared by 6 bases and J by 4 bases, with 21 bases between. The CDR3 is made up of 16 amino acids. Germline lookup yields CDR1 MNHEY and CDR2 SMNVEV (reference sequence). CDR3 in amino acids: CASSPVISVSSTEAFF. Here the CDR3 DNA reads TGTGCCAGCAGCCCTGTTATTTCAGTGTCGAGCACTGAAGCTTTCTTT.

The rearrangement joins TRBV10-1 to TRBJ2-2, with 11 bases lining up with TRBD2. The V and J ends lost 6 bases and 5 bases, in that order; junction bases with no gene match: 5. CDR3 length: 15 amino acids. The germline gives CDR1 WNHNN, CDR2 SYGVQD (reference sequence). CDR3 protein: CASRSGTSGTGELFF. CDR3 bases: TGCGCCAGCAGATCCGGGACTAGCGGAACCGGGGAGCTGTTTTTT.

The J gene is TRBJ2-3, the V gene TRBV29-1; TRBD2 aligns across 8 bases. CDR3 length equals 13 residues. Germline lookup yields CDR1 SQVTM and CDR2 ANQGSEA. The J segment lost 7 bases and the V segment lost 4 bases, leaving 7 bases of the junction unmatched. The CDR3 coding sequence is TGCAGCGTTGCAAGCGGGAGTTTAAATACGCAGTATTTT. Amino acid sequence: CSVASGSLNTQYF.

The V call is TRBV4-1, the J call TRBJ2-1, with 12 bases aligning to TRBD2. V shed 4 bases and J 3 bases; nucleotides not matched to a gene: 4. The CDR3 totals 16 residues. Germline lookup yields CDR1 MGHRA and CDR2 YSYEKL. Written as DNA, the CDR3 is TGCGCCAGCAGCCCGATACTAGCGGGAGGCTACAATGAGCAGTTCTTC. Translated, it gives CASSPILAGGYNEQFF.

This clone showed up just once. V and J are TRBV19 and TRBJ1-1, with D tentatively TRBD1 (5 bases). Trimming left V 3 bases short and J 1 base short, with 15 bases between. This CDR3 is 16 amino acids long. CDR1 is LNHDA, CDR2 SQIVND, per germline (reference sequence). Here the CDR3 DNA reads TGTGCCAGTAGTATTGGGGCAGTGAGGCCGAACACTGAAGCTTTCTTT. Its translation is CASSIGAVRPNTEAFF.

J is TRBJ2-3 and V is TRBV9; D unresolved. Germline V CDR1 and CDR2: SGDLS, YYNGEE. V lost 0 bases and J lost 0, with 11 bases in between. The CDR3 is 16 residues long. The CDR3 DNA reads as TGTGCCAGCAGCGTAGAGGCCCTACGGAGCACAGATACGCAGTATTTT. It specifies CASSVEALRSTDTQYF.

V and J are TRBV7-2 and TRBJ1-1, with a weak D call TRBD1 (5 bases). The CDR3 covers 14 residues. V was pared by 2 bases and J by 2 bases, with 9 bases between. Germline V lookup: CDR1 SGHTA, CDR2 FQGNSA. In DNA, the CDR3 is TGTGCCAGCAGCTTATATAGGGGAAACACTGAAGCTTTCTTT. Translated: CASSLYRGNTEAFF. Using reference TRBV7-2 and TRBJ1-1 for the parts outside the CDR3, the full variable domain is GAGVSQSPSNKVTEKGKDVELRCDPISGHTALYWYRQSLGQGLEFLIYFQGNSAPDKSGLPSDRFSAERTGGSVSTLTIQRTQQEDSAVYLCASSLYRGNTEAFFGQGTRLTVV.

The chain links TRBV5-1 to TRBJ2-1, with 11 bases lining up with TRBD2. J was trimmed by 8 bases and V by 0 bases; bases with no gene match: 10. CDR1 and CDR2 (germline): SGHRS, YFSETQ. The CDR3 runs 17 residues. The CDR3 protein is CASSLAPTSGSWDEQFF. The CDR3 nucleotides are TGCGCCAGCAGCTTGGCCCCTACTAGCGGGAGCTGGGATGAGCAGTTCTTC.

This clone has a single count. The V and J genes are TRBV7-9 and TRBJ2-3; 7 bases are shared with TRBD1. Germline-derived CDR1 and CDR2 are SEHNR and FQNEAQ (reference sequence). The CDR3 is 16 residues long. Trimming took 5 bases from V and 1 from J; bases not matched to a gene: 9. The CDR3 region has the DNA TGTGCCAGCAGCGGCAGACAGGGTCGGCGCACAGATACGCAGTATTTT. Translated: CASSGRQGRRTDTQYF.

V gene TRBV11-2 combines with J gene TRBJ1-4; 10 bases map to TRBD1. Germline assignment: CDR1 SGHAT and CDR2 FQNNGV. The V segment lost 4 bases and the J segment 7 bases; nucleotides outside the gene matches: 6. This CDR3 spans 15 amino acids. The CDR3 nucleotides read TGTGCCAGCAGCTCTCGGGGACAGGGGAGTGAAAAACTGTTTTTT. Encoded protein: CASSSRGQGSEKLFF. Together with reference TRBV11-2 and TRBJ1-4, the CDR3 gives the full variable domain: EAGVAQSPRYKIIEKRQSVAFWCNPISGHATLYWYQQILGQGPKLLIQFQNNGVVDDSQLPKDRFSAERLKGVDSTLKIQPAKLEDSAVYLCASSSRGQGSEKLFFGSGTQLSVL.

The rearrangement links TRBV28 to TRBJ2-7; TRBD1 agrees at 9 bases. Germline CDR1 reads MDHEN; CDR2 reads SYDVKM. The CDR3 is made up of 16 amino acids. V was pared by 6 bases and J by 5 bases, with 14 bases of the junction left unmatched. Written as DNA, the CDR3 is TGTGCCAGCAGCCCCTGGGTGGGACAGGGCATGGACGAGCAGTACTTC. This encodes CASSPWVGQGMDEQYF.

This clone was picked up one time. The chain combines TRBV7-8 with TRBJ1-2; D ambiguous. Germline V CDR1 and CDR2: SGHVS, FQNEAQ. V was pared by 2 bases and J by 6 bases, with 16 bases between. The CDR3 covers 15 residues. CDR3 coding DNA: TGTGCCAGCAGCTTAAACCCCAATTTTGGGGATGGCTACACCTTC. Encoded protein: CASSLNPNFGDGYTF.

The V call is TRBV7-2, the J call TRBJ2-3; a possible D gene is TRBD2 (7 bases). In germline, CDR1 is SGHTA, CDR2 FQGNSA. This CDR3 contains 16 residues. With 5 bases removed from V and 0 bases from J, the gap between germline ends came to 15 bases. The CDR3 DNA is TGTGCCAGCAGCCCATGGGGAGGGGGTAGCACAGATACGCAGTATTTT. It translates to CASSPWGGGSTDTQYF. The full variable domain, with the rest looked up from reference TRBV7-2 and TRBJ2-3, is GAGVSQSPSNKVTEKGKDVELRCDPISGHTALYWYRQSLGQGLEFLIYFQGNSAPDKSGLPSDRFSAERTGGSVSTLTIQRTQQEDSAVYLCASSPWGGGSTDTQYFGPGTRLTVL.

The chain recombines TRBV11-1 with TRBJ2-7; 9 bases agree with TRBD1. Germline V CDR1 and CDR2: SGHAT, FQDESV (reference sequence). CDR3 length equals 16 residues. The J segment lost 3 bases and the V segment lost 5 bases, leaving 11 bases of the junction unmatched. CDR3 loop: CASSPLTGGRLYEQYF. CDR3 DNA sequence: TGTGCCAGCAGCCCTCTTACAGGGGGCAGGCTCTACGAGCAGTACTTC.

This chain's CDR3 is CASSFRTSGDGNEQFF. CDR3 DNA: TGTGCCAGCAGCTTTAGGACTAGCGGGGACGGGAATGAGCAGTTCTTC. The gene calls are TRBV9 and TRBJ2-1; 12 nucleotides line up with TRBD2. V lost 4 bases, J lost 7 bases, and 9 bases stayed unmatched. This CDR3 comprises 16 residues. Germline-derived CDR1 and CDR2 are SGDLS and YYNGEE.

The chain has TRBV30 and TRBJ2-5; tentative D call: TRBD2 (6 bases). The CDR3 consists of 15 residues. The germline V gene encodes CDR1 GTSNPN and CDR2 SVGIG (reference sequence). Trimming removed 1 base at V and 4 bases at J, with 16 bases between. The CDR3 loop is CAWSADREYIETQYF. In DNA, the CDR3 is TGTGCCTGGAGTGCAGATCGGGAGTATATAGAGACCCAGTACTTC.

V gene TRBV28 combines with J gene TRBJ2-7; 8 nucleotides line up with TRBD2. Unmatched junction bases numbered 5, after V lost 7 bases and J lost 3 bases. CDR1 and CDR2 (germline): MDHEN, SYDVKM. The CDR3 is 13 residues long. The CDR3 nucleotides are TGTGCCAGCACTAGCGGGCCCCTCTACGAGCAGTACTTC. Protein sequence: CASTSGPLYEQYF.

This clone occurred a few times. The CDR3 spells CASSSSTSSYEQYF. CDR3 in DNA: TGCGCCAGCAGCTCGTCCACTAGCTCCTACGAGCAGTACTTC. This chain joins TRBV5-1 and TRBJ2-7, with TRBD2 as a possible D gene (5 bases). The CDR3 consists of 14 residues. From germline, CDR1 is SGHRS and CDR2 YFSETQ. Between the trimmed V and J ends, which lost 3 bases and 0 bases, there was a span of 10 bases.

The genes are TRBV6-5 and TRBJ2-7; tentatively, D is TRBD1 (6 bases). V dropped 0 bases and J dropped 3 bases, with 12 bases sitting between them. CDR1 MNHEY and CDR2 SVGAGI come from the germline V gene. The CDR3 extends over 15 amino acids. The CDR3 DNA is TGTGCCAGCAGTTACTCGAGGGCAGGGGTCTACGAGCAGTACTTC. It yields the protein CASSYSRAGVYEQYF.